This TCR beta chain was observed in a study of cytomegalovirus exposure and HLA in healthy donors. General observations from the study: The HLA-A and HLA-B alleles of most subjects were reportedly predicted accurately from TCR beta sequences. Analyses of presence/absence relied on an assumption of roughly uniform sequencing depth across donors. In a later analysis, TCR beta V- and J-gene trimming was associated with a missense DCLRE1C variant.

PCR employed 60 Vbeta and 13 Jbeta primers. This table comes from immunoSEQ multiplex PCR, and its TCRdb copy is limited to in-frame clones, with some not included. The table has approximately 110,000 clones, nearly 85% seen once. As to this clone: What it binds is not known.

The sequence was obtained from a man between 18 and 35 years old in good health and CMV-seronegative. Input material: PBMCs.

The CDR3 region is CASSFSSSGNTIYF. The CDR3 region has the DNA TGTGCCAGCAGTTTTTCATCCTCTGGAAACACCATATATTTT. The chain combines TRBV6-6 with TRBJ1-3; D ambiguous. Trimming took off 4 bases at V and 0 bases at J, with 7 bases between the two ends. The V gene's germline CDR1 is MNHNY and CDR2 SVGAGI (reference sequence). The CDR3 runs 14 residues.